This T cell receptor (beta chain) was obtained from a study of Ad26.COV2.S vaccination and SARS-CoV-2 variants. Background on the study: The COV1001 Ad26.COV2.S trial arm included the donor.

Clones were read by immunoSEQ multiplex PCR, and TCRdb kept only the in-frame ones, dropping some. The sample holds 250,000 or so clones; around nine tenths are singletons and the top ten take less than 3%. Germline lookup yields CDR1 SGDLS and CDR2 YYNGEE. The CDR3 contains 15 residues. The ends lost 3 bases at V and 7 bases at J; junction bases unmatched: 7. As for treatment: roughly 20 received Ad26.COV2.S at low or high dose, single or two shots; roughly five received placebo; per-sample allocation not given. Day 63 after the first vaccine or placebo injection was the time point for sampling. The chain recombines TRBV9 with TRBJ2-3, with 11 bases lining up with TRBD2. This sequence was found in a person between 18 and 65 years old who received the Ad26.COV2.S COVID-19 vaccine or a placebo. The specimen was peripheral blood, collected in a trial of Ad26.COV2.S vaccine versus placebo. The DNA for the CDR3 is TGTGCCAGCAGCGAACTAGCGGGAGAAAGGAATACGCAGTATTTT. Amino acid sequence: CASSELAGERNTQYF.